This T cell receptor (beta chain) was documented in a study of naive CD8 T cells in extremely preterm neonates. Study details: Adult ages are 25-50 years in the abstract, 20-50 in methods.

General study findings and limits: Shared CDR3 nucleotide sequences: preterm around 3%, term about 0.37%, children 0.03% to 0.035%, adults 0.01%.

On this clone: Its antigen is unknown.

Healthy nonsmoking adult controls were aged about 18-55 years, with median age approximately 40 years. Sequencing was performed with immunoSEQ multiplex PCR; in TCRdb, only in-frame clones are kept and a portion is missing. The sample includes 5,500 to 6,500 clones, around 97% of them seen just once. The sequence was obtained from a human donor in good health. The source material was naive CD8+ T cells from blood.

The CDR3 region has the DNA TGTGCCAGCAGCTCGCCTCCTGCTGAGCAGTACTTC. It is translated as CASSSPPAEQYF. The chain is built from TRBV11-2 and TRBJ2-5, with unresolved D. From germline, CDR1 is SGHAT and CDR2 FQNNGV. Between the trimmed V and J ends, which lost 4 bases and 11 bases, there was a span of 14 bases. The CDR3 sequence is 12 residues long.